A selection of T cell receptor beta chains follows, all from one sample in a study of neurological immune-mediated disorders. Using its own MiXCR run on the 5' RACE reads, TCRdb lists one record per CDR3 protein. There are roughly 75,000 distinct CDR3 sequences in the sample; 2% to 3% occur only once, and more than 0.95% lies in the top ten. Sequenced: PBMCs. These receptors originate from a woman between 25 and 40 years old with multiple sclerosis. The CDR3 runs from the conserved cysteine through the conserved F or W. Fields, in order: clone size, V gene, J gene, D gene, CDR3 DNA, CDR3 protein. A D gene is named only where the DNA matches it firmly. The size of a clone is reported for some rows only, either as once, few or many, or as a class for expanded clones.

size: many
V: TRBV4-3
J: TRBJ2-1
D: TRBD2
DNA: TGCGCCAGCAGCCAGGGACTAGCCGACAATGAGCAGTTCTTC
CDR3: CASSQGLADNEQFF

size: many
V: TRBV9
J: TRBJ2-1
D: -
DNA: TGTGCCAGCAGCGTAGGGGGCTCGGCTGTTTACAATGAGCAGTTCTTC
CDR3: CASSVGGSAVYNEQFF

size: many
V: TRBV12-3/TRBV12-4
J: TRBJ2-5
D: -
DNA: TGTGCCAGCAGTTTAGATGGTCAAGAGACCCAGTACTTC
CDR3: CASSLDGQETQYF

size: many
V: TRBV7-3
J: TRBJ1-4
D: -
DNA: TGTGCCAGCAGCCTCACGGACCGTCGCGTAACTAATGAAAAACTGTTTTTT
CDR3: CASSLTDRRVTNEKLFF

size: many
V: TRBV5-1
J: TRBJ2-7
D: -
DNA: TGCGCCAGCAGCCTCCATCCGGGACAAGACCTCTACGAGCAGTACTTC
CDR3: CASSLHPGQDLYEQYF

size: many
V: TRBV7-9
J: TRBJ2-6
D: TRBD1
DNA: TGTGCCAGCAGCTCCCGGGACAGTCCCGCGGGGGCCAACGTCCTGACTTTC
CDR3: CASSSRDSPAGANVLTF

size: many
V: TRBV20-1
J: TRBJ2-7
D: -
DNA: TGCAGTGCTAGAGCCCTCCAGGGAGCCTACGAGCAGTACTTC
CDR3: CSARALQGAYEQYF

size: many
V: TRBV28
J: TRBJ2-1
D: -
DNA: TGTGCCAGCGGTCCGTCTGAGCAGTTCTTC
CDR3: CASGPSEQFF

size: few
V: TRBV20-1
J: TRBJ1-5
D: -
DNA: TGCAGTGCCCGGACTGGGGAACAGCCCCAGCATTTT
CDR3: CSARTGEQPQHF

size: many
V: TRBV20-1
J: TRBJ2-1
D: -
DNA: TGCAGTGCTACTTCGGTGGCGGGATACAATGAGCAGTTCTTC
CDR3: CSATSVAGYNEQFF

size: many
V: TRBV2
J: TRBJ2-1
D: TRBD2
DNA: TGTGCCAGCAGTGGCGGGAGCCCTACGTTCGGCTCCTACAATGAGCAGTTCTTC
CDR3: CASSGGSPTFGSYNEQFF

size: many
V: TRBV5-1
J: TRBJ2-3
D: -
DNA: TGCGCCAGCAGCTTTCTTCGCGGAACGGGTCCACTGCCGGATACGCAGTATTTT
CDR3: CASSFLRGTGPLPDTQYF

size: many
V: TRBV6-5
J: TRBJ2-7
D: TRBD2
DNA: TGTGCCAGCAGTTCCCCGGGGGGGAGCGGGGAGCAGTACTTC
CDR3: CASSSPGGSGEQYF

size: few
V: TRBV20-1
J: TRBJ2-3
D: TRBD2
DNA: TGCAGTGCTAGAGATGAACCAACTAGCGGGATCACAGATACGCAGTATTTT
CDR3: CSARDEPTSGITDTQYF

size: many
V: TRBV12-3/TRBV12-4
J: TRBJ2-7
D: -
DNA: TGTGCCAGCAGTTTAAATCAAGACGTACAATACGAGCAGTACTTC
CDR3: CASSLNQDVQYEQYF

size: many
V: TRBV20-1
J: TRBJ1-5
D: -
DNA: TGCAGTGCCGCACAGGGAGATCAGCCCCAGCATTTT
CDR3: CSAAQGDQPQHF

size: many
V: TRBV12-3/TRBV12-4
J: TRBJ2-3
D: TRBD1
DNA: TGTGCCAGCAGGGGACAGGGCTACACAGATACGCAGTATTTT
CDR3: CASRGQGYTDTQYF

size: many
V: TRBV29-1
J: TRBJ2-2
D: -
DNA: TGCAGCGTTGAGGGGCAGACGAACACCGGGGAGCTGTTTTTT
CDR3: CSVEGQTNTGELFF

size: many
V: TRBV7-6
J: TRBJ2-7
D: -
DNA: TGTGCCAGCAGCGCACGGGGTCCCTACGAGCAGTACTTC
CDR3: CASSARGPYEQYF

size: many
V: TRBV24-1
J: TRBJ2-3
D: -
DNA: TGTGCCACCAGTGATTTAGCAGATACGCAGTATTTT
CDR3: CATSDLADTQYF

size: many
V: TRBV4-3
J: TRBJ2-2
D: TRBD2
DNA: TGCGCCAGCAGCCAAGCCCTAGCGGTAAACACCGGGGAGCTGTTTTTT
CDR3: CASSQALAVNTGELFF

size: many
V: TRBV19
J: TRBJ2-1
D: -
DNA: TGTGCCAGTAGGTCGAGCTCCTACAATGAGCAGTTCTTC
CDR3: CASRSSSYNEQFF

size: few
V: TRBV10-3
J: TRBJ2-7
D: TRBD2
DNA: TGTGCCATCAGTGAATCGACTAGCGGTGAGGCCTACGAGCAGTACTTC
CDR3: CAISESTSGEAYEQYF

size: many
V: TRBV5-6
J: TRBJ1-1
D: TRBD1
DNA: TGTGCCAGCAGCTTCCAGGGGGGATTGAACACTGAAGCTTTCTTT
CDR3: CASSFQGGLNTEAFF

size: -
V: TRBV6-2/TRBV6-3
J: TRBJ2-7
D: -
DNA: TGTGCCAGCAGTTACTCGACCTTACTACCCCACTACGAGCAGTACTTC
CDR3: CASSYSTLLPHYEQYF

size: many
V: TRBV7-9
J: TRBJ1-1
D: -
DNA: TGTGCCAGCAGACAAGGGTCCTTGGGCGCTTTCTTT
CDR3: CASRQGSLGAFF

size: many
V: TRBV5-1
J: TRBJ2-1
D: -
DNA: TGCGCCAGCGCCCCAGGGAGTTCGGATGAGCAGTTCTTC
CDR3: CASAPGSSDEQFF

size: many
V: TRBV20-1
J: TRBJ1-5
D: -
DNA: TGCAGTGCTAAACGAGGGGGAAATCAGCCCCAGCATTTT
CDR3: CSAKRGGNQPQHF

size: many
V: TRBV12-3/TRBV12-4
J: TRBJ1-5
D: TRBD1
DNA: TGTGCCAGCAGTCCCGGGACAGGTTTCAATCAGCCCCAGCATTTT
CDR3: CASSPGTGFNQPQHF

size: few
V: TRBV9
J: TRBJ2-7
D: -
DNA: TGTGCCAGCAGCGTACCCACAGGGAGAGGCTACGAGCAGTACTTC
CDR3: CASSVPTGRGYEQYF

size: many
V: TRBV3-1
J: TRBJ2-1
D: TRBD2
DNA: TGTGCCAGCAGGGGTCAGGAAGCGGGAGGTCACAATGAGCAGTTCTTC
CDR3: CASRGQEAGGHNEQFF

size: many
V: TRBV29-1
J: TRBJ2-5
D: -
DNA: TGCAGCGTCGACCCGGGTGTACAAGAGACCCAGTACTTC
CDR3: CSVDPGVQETQYF

size: many
V: TRBV10-3
J: TRBJ1-1
D: -
DNA: TGTGCCATCGGTGGAGGCCTTGACACTGAAGCTTTCTTT
CDR3: CAIGGGLDTEAFF

size: -
V: TRBV5-1
J: TRBJ2-3
D: -
DNA: TGCGCCAGCAGCTTGGCCGTGAAACGAATCACAGATACGCAGTATTTT
CDR3: CASSLAVKRITDTQYF

size: few
V: TRBV11-2
J: TRBJ2-2
D: TRBD2
DNA: TGTGCCAGCAGCTTCATAGCGGGAGGGTCCGCCGGGGAGCTGTTTTTT
CDR3: CASSFIAGGSAGELFF

size: many
V: TRBV5-1
J: TRBJ2-1
D: -
DNA: TGCGCCAGCAGCTTGGACTCTAAAAATGAGCAGTTCTTC
CDR3: CASSLDSKNEQFF

size: many
V: TRBV2
J: TRBJ2-1
D: -
DNA: TGTGCCAGCAGTGGCCTAAGCTCCTACAATGAGCAGTTCTTC
CDR3: CASSGLSSYNEQFF

size: many
V: TRBV5-1
J: TRBJ2-1
D: -
DNA: TGCGCCAGCAGCTTTTCGGGACTGAGCAATGAGCAGTTCTTC
CDR3: CASSFSGLSNEQFF

size: many
V: TRBV7-2
J: TRBJ2-7
D: -
DNA: TGTGCCAGCAGCTCTAGGACGGGCTACGAGCAGTACTTC
CDR3: CASSSRTGYEQYF

size: many
V: TRBV5-1
J: TRBJ2-7
D: -
DNA: TGCGCCAGCAGGTTCGGCGGGCGAGGCCACGAGCAGTACTTC
CDR3: CASRFGGRGHEQYF

size: many
V: TRBV7-2
J: TRBJ2-7
D: -
DNA: TGTGCCAGCAGAAAAACAACGGGTAGTTTCAACGAGCAGTACTTC
CDR3: CASRKTTGSFNEQYF

size: many
V: TRBV12-3/TRBV12-4
J: TRBJ2-1
D: TRBD2
DNA: TGTGCCAGCAGTTTGGGCGGGAGGAGGTACAATGAGCAGTTCTTC
CDR3: CASSLGGRRYNEQFF

size: many
V: TRBV12-3/TRBV12-4
J: TRBJ1-1
D: -
DNA: TGTGCCAGCAGCCAGGGGATCGTGATAACTGAAGCTTTCTTT
CDR3: CASSQGIVITEAFF

size: many
V: TRBV7-9
J: TRBJ1-1
D: -
DNA: TGTGCCAGCAGCTTACCCCCCGACACTGAAGCTTTCTTT
CDR3: CASSLPPDTEAFF

size: many
V: TRBV28
J: TRBJ2-6
D: -
DNA: TGTGCCAGCATCCTTCACTCTGGGGCCAACGTCCTGACTTTC
CDR3: CASILHSGANVLTF